This note documents a single TCR beta chain sequence. Its antigen is still unknown. J was trimmed by 8 bases and V by 5 bases; bases with no gene match: 4. The CDR3 loop spans 12 amino acids. Germline V lookup: CDR1 MDHEN, CDR2 SYDVKM. This sample was included in a study of cytomegalovirus exposure and HLA in healthy donors. 13 Jbeta primers and 60 Vbeta primers were used for the PCR. The method was immunoSEQ multiplex PCR; TCRdb's version includes in-frame clones alone and lacks a portion of them. This sample lists about 140,000 clones; its ten largest clones have 0.96%. Overall study results and limits: Researchers counted 150 to 200 TCR beta chains as cytomegalovirus-associated. As a later analysis showed, a missense DCLRE1C variant was linked to trimming of TCR beta V- and J-genes.

What was sequenced was PBMCs. The sequence derives from a male donor in good health and CMV-seronegative. V is TRBV28 and J is TRBJ1-2, with 8 bases identical to TRBD1. CDR3 sequence reads: CASSLPGGGYTF. CDR3 nucleotides: TGTGCCAGCAGTCTCCCAGGGGGCGGCTACACCTTC.